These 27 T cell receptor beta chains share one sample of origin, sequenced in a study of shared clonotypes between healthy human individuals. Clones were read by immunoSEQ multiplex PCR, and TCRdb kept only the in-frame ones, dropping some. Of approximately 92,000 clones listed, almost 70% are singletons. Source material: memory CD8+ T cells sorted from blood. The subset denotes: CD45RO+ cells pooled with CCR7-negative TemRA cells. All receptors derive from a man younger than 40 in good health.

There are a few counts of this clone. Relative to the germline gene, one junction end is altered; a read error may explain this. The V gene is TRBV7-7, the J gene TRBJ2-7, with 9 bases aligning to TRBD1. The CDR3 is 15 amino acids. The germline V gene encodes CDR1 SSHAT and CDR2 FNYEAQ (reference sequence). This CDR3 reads CASSLAAGTGSEQYF. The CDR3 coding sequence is TGTGCTAGCAGCTTAGCCGCCGGGACAGGGTCCGAGCAGTACTTC.

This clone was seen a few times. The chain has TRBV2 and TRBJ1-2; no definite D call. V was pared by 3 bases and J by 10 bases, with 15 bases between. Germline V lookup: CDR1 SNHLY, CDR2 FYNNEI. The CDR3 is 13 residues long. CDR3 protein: CASSEFREFAYTF. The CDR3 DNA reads TGTGCCAGCAGTGAGTTTCGGGAGTTTGCCTACACCTTC.

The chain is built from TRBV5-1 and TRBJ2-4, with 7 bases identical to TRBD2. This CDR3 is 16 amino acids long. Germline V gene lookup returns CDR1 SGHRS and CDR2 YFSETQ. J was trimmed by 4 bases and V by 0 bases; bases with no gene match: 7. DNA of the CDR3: TGCGCCAGCAGCTTGGTCGTGGGAGGGGATAAAAACATTCAGTACTTC. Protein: CASSLVVGGDKNIQYF. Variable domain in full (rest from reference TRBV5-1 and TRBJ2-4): KAGVTQTPRYLIKTRGQQVTLSCSPISGHRSVSWYQQTPGQGLQFLFEYFSETQRNKGNFPGRFSGRQFSNSRSEMNVSTLELGDSALYLCASSLVVGGDKNIQYFGAGTRLSVL.

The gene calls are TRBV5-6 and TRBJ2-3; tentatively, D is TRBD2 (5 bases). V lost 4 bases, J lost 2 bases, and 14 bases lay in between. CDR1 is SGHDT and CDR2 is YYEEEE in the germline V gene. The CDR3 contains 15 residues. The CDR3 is CASSPRTQPTDTQYF. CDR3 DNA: TGTGCCAGCAGCCCCCGGACTCAACCCACAGATACGCAGTATTTT.

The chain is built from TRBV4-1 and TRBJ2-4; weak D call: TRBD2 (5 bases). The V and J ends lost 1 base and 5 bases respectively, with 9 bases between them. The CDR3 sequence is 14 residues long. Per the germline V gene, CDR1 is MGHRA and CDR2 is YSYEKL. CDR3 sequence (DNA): TGCGCCAGCAGCCAAGTCGGGATCCAAAACATTCAGTACTTC. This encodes CASSQVGIQNIQYF.

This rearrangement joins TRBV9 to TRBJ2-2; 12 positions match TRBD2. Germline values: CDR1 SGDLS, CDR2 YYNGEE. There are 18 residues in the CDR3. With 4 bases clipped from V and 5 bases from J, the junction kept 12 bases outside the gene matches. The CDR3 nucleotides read TGTGCCAGCAGCCCCCACCTTTCTAGCGGGAGGGCAACCGGGGAGCTGTTTTTT. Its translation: CASSPHLSSGRATGELFF.

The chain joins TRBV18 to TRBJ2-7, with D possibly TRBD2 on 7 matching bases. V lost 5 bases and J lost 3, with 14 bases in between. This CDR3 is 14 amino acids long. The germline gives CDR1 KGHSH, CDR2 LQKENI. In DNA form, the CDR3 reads TGTGCCAGCTCATACGGGGGGCGCTTCTACGAGCAGTACTTC. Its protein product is CASSYGGRFYEQYF.

This CDR3 reads CASSPPRVQEQYF. Here the CDR3 DNA reads TGTGCCAGCAGTCCCCCACGAGTTCAAGAGCAGTACTTC. The J gene is TRBJ2-7, the V gene TRBV28, with D hard to call. Per the germline V gene, CDR1 is MDHEN and CDR2 is SYDVKM. The CDR3 length is 13 residues. V was clipped by 5 bases and J by 7 bases, with 15 bases between them.

CDR3 region: CATEGRDGRIGKTQYF. The CDR3 bases are TGTGCCACCGAGGGACGGGACGGCAGGATTGGGAAGACCCAGTACTTC. The rearrangement uses TRBV25-1 and TRBJ2-5; possibly TRBD1 or TRBD2 for D (5 bases each). Germline-derived CDR1 and CDR2 are MGHDK and SYGVNS. Trimming stripped 10 bases from V and 6 bases from J, with 27 bases between. CDR3 size: 16 residues. Full variable domain (remainder filled in from reference TRBV25-1 and TRBJ2-5): EADIYQTPRYLVIGTGKKITLECSQTMGHDKMYWYQQDPGMELHLIHYSYGVNSTEKGDLSSESTVSRIRTEHFPLTLESARPSHTSQYLCATEGRDGRIGKTQYFGPGTRLLVL.

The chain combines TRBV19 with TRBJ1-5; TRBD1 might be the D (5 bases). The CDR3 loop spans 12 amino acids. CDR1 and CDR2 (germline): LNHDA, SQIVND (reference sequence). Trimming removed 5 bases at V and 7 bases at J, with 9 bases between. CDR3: CASSLRDQPQHF. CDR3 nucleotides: TGTGCCAGTAGTCTCCGGGACCAGCCCCAGCATTTT.

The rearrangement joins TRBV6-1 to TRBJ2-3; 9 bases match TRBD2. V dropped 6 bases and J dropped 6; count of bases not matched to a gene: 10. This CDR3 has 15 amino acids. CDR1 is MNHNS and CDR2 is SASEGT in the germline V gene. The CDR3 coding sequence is TGTGCCAGCAGCCCGACTAGCGGAGTCCCCGATACGCAGTATTTT. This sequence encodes CASSPTSGVPDTQYF.

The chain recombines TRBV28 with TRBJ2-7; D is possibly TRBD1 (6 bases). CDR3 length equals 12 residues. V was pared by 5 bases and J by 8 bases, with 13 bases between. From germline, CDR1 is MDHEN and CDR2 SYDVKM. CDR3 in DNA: TGTGCCAGCAGTCCTCCAGGGGAGAAGCAGTACTTC. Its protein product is CASSPPGEKQYF.

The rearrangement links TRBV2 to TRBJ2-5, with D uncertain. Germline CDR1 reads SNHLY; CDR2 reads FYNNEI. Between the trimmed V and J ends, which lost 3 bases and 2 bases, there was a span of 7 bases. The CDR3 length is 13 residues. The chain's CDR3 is CASSDGNQETQYF. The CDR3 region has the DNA TGTGCCAGCAGTGATGGAAATCAAGAGACCCAGTACTTC. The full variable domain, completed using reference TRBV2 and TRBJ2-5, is EPEVTQTPSHQVTQMGQEVILRCVPISNHLYFYWYRQILGQKVEFLVSFYNNEISEKSEIFDDQFSVERPDGSNFTLKIRSTKLEDSAMYFCASSDGNQETQYFGPGTRLLVL.

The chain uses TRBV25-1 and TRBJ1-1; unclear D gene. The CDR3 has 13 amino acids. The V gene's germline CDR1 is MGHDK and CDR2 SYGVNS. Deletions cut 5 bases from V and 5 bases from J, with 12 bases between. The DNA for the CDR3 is TGTGCCAGCAGTCGAGGGAGTGGTACTGAAGCTTTCTTT. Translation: CASSRGSGTEAFF.

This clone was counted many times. The CDR3 DNA reads TGTGCCAGCAGCTATACCGGGACTAGCGGCTGGATCCGTACACGGAATGAGCAGTTCTTC. Protein: CASSYTGTSGWIRTRNEQFF. The rearrangement joins TRBV14 to TRBJ2-1; 11 positions match TRBD2. This CDR3 is 20 amino acids long. In germline, CDR1 is SGHDN, CDR2 FVKESK. Trimming took 5 bases from V and 7 from J; bases not matched to a gene: 22.

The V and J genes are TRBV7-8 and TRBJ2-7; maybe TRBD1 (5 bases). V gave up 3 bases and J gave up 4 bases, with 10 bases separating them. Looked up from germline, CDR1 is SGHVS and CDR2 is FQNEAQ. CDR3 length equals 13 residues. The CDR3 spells CASSFSQGYEQYF. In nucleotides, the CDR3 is TGTGCCAGCAGCTTTAGCCAGGGATACGAGCAGTACTTC.

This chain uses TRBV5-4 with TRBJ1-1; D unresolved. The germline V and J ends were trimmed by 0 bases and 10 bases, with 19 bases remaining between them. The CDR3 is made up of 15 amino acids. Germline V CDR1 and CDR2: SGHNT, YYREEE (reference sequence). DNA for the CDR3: TGTGCCAGCAGCTTGGTGGGGTTGGGATCTGTAGGAGCTTTCTTT. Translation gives CASSLVGLGSVGAFF.

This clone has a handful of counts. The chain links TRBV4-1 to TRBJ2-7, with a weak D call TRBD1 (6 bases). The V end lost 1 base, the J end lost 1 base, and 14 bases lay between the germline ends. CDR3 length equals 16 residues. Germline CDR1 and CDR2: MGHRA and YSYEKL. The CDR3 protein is CASSQALDRLSYEQYF. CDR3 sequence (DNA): TGCGCCAGCAGCCAAGCCCTCGACAGGTTGTCCTACGAGCAGTACTTC.

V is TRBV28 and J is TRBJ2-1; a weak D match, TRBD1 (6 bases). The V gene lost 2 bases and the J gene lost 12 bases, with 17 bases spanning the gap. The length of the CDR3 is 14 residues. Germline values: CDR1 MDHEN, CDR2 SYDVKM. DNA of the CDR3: TGTGCCAGCAGTTTAACAGGGCCCTTCGGTGGGCAGTTCTTC. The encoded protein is CASSLTGPFGGQFF.

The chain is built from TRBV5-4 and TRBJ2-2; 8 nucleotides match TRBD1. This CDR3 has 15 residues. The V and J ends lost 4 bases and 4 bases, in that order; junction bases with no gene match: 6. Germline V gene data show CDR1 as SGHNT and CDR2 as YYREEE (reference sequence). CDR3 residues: CASSRQGAGTGELFF. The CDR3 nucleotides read TGTGCCAGCAGCCGTCAGGGGGCGGGCACCGGGGAGCTGTTTTTT.

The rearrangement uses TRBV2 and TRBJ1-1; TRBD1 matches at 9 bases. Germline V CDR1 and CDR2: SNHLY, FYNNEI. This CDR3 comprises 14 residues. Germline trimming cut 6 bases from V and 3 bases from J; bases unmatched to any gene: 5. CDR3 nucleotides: TGTGCCAGCAGACTACAGGGGGCTTACACTGAAGCTTTCTTT. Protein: CASRLQGAYTEAFF.

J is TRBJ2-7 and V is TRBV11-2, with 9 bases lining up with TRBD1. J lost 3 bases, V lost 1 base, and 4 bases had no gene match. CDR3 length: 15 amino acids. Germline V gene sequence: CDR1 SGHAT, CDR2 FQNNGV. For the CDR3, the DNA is TGTGCCAGCAGCTTAGGGGACAGGGTGATCTACGAGCAGTACTTC. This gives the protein CASSLGDRVIYEQYF.

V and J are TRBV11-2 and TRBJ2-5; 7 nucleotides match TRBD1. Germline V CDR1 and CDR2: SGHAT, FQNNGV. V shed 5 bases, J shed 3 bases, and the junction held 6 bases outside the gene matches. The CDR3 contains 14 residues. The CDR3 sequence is CASSTNDREETQYF. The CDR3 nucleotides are TGTGCCAGCAGCACTAACGACAGGGAAGAGACCCAGTACTTC. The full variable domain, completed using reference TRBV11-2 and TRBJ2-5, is EAGVAQSPRYKIIEKRQSVAFWCNPISGHATLYWYQQILGQGPKLLIQFQNNGVVDDSQLPKDRFSAERLKGVDSTLKIQPAKLEDSAVYLCASSTNDREETQYFGPGTRLLVL.

CDR3 amino acids: CASSSPTRVPTGELFF. In DNA, the CDR3 is TGTGCCAGCAGCTCCCCCACGCGGGTCCCCACCGGGGAGCTGTTTTTT. The J gene is TRBJ2-2, the V gene TRBV7-8; TRBD2 is a possible D gene (5 bases). Germline V gives CDR1 SGHVS, CDR2 FQNEAQ. The CDR3 is 16 amino acids. Trimming cost V 4 bases and J 4 bases, with 16 bases left between them.

CDR3 residues: CASRPGHGSYEQYF. The CDR3 DNA sequence: TGTGCCAGCCGCCCGGGACATGGATCCTACGAGCAGTACTTC. The rearrangement joins TRBV7-9 to TRBJ2-7; D is possibly TRBD1 (6 bases). V was cut by 8 bases and J by 1 base, with 15 bases left in between. The germline V gene has CDR1 SEHNR and CDR2 FQNEAQ (reference sequence). The CDR3 length is 14 residues.

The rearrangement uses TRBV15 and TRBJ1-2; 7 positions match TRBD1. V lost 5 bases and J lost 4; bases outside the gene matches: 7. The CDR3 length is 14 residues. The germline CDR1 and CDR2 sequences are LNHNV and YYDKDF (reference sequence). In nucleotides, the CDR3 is TGTGCCACCAGCCCCCGACAGGGCGGCTATGGCTACACCTTC. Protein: CATSPRQGGYGYTF.

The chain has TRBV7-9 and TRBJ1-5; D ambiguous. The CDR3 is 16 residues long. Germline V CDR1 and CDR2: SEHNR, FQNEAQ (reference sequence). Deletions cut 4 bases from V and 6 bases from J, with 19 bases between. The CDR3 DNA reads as TGTGCCAGCAGCTCTGCGCATGAGGGTGAGGTTCAGCCCCAGCATTTT. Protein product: CASSSAHEGEVQPQHF.